A selection of T cell receptor beta chains follows, all from one sample in a study of T cells expressing NK-cell markers. TCRdb reworked the 5' RACE reads into one entry per CDR3 protein, no DNA. The table lists approximately 150,000 distinct CDR3 sequences. Sequencing used blood T cells: a sorted CD56 or NKG2C T cell subset, CD4+ or CD8+ T cells, or bulk PBMC T cells (not recorded which). The receptor source for this set is a man younger than 30 in good health. The CDR3 runs from the conserved cysteine through the conserved F or W. The order of the fields is V gene, J gene, CDR3 protein.

TRBV2	TRBJ2-2	CASTGTGGGAGELFF
TRBV19	TRBJ1-2	CASSTQGALLQGYTF
TRBV20-1	TRBJ2-1	CSAMPGYNEQFF
TRBV12-3/TRBV12-4	TRBJ1-2	CASSLRDGYTF
TRBV28	TRBJ1-5	CASSDDRGGQPQHF
TRBV27	TRBJ2-3	CASSFLTSGRGDTQYF
TRBV29-1	TRBJ2-2	CSVTGQLAGENTGELFF
TRBV30	TRBJ1-1	CACTGTGVTEAFF
TRBV11-1	TRBJ2-1	CASSFGRNTDNEQFF
TRBV6-5	TRBJ2-5	CASSSGTTQETQYF
TRBV11-1	TRBJ2-1	CASSPRDGTSGSNGEQFF
TRBV4-1	TRBJ2-1	CASSQFEGSSYNEQFF
TRBV25-1	TRBJ1-1	CASSEPPEAFF
TRBV25-1	TRBJ1-2	CASSEWMDYGYTF
TRBV27	TRBJ2-1	CASSILAGVEEQFF
TRBV7-6	TRBJ2-1	CASSPRGEGNEQFF
TRBV7-8	TRBJ2-5	CASSGRGREGQETQYF
TRBV28	TRBJ2-1	CASSSRDRLYNEQFF
TRBV12-3/TRBV12-4	TRBJ1-4	CASSFGQINEKLFF
TRBV5-1	TRBJ1-1	CASSPSPGTEAFF
TRBV24-1	TRBJ2-3	CATSDPSATTAWGPDTQYF
TRBV19	TRBJ2-3	CASSPLTGPDTQYF
TRBV7-2	TRBJ2-1	CASSLSALDLWGNEQFF
TRBV6-1	TRBJ2-1	CASSEIWGHNEQFF
TRBV7-6	TRBJ2-1	CASSLLSPRGRKQEQFF
TRBV4-1	TRBJ1-1	CASSLTGRNTEAFF
TRBV10-3	TRBJ1-1	CATLGVMNTEAFF
TRBV27	TRBJ2-1	CASSSLPGGYNEQFF
TRBV5-6	TRBJ2-4	CASSLAGRNIQYF
TRBV12-3/TRBV12-4	TRBJ2-1	CASRTLGADGNEQFF
TRBV6-5	TRBJ2-3	CASSYEGGPSDTQYF
TRBV29-1	TRBJ2-5	CSVEGTELGGSLETQYF
TRBV3-1	TRBJ2-1	CASSQLLAGEQFF
TRBV29-1	TRBJ2-1	CSVDHSRGEQFF
TRBV19	TRBJ1-6	CASSFGQGNSPLHF
TRBV12-3/TRBV12-4	TRBJ2-1	CASSSASVQSYNEQFF
TRBV7-8	TRBJ2-1	CASSQFKTNNEQFF